These 20 T cell receptor beta chains were sequenced from one sample in a study of blood T cell repertoires in COVID-19. The method was immunoSEQ multiplex PCR; TCRdb's version includes in-frame clones alone and lacks a portion of them. Of about 160,000 clones listed, over 75% are singletons. The sample comprised PBMCs or T cells enriched from blood (not recorded which). Receptors were obtained from a woman aged 50 to 65 who had recovered from COVID-19.

The rearrangement uses TRBV7-3 and TRBJ2-1; 7 nucleotides agree with TRBD1. Germline V CDR1 and CDR2: SGHTA, FQGTGA. This CDR3 has 16 amino acids. The trim removed 5 bases at V and 8 bases at J, leaving 15 bases unmatched. CDR3 in amino acids: CASSERGRGSSDEQFF. DNA of the CDR3: TGTGCCAGCAGCGAAAGAGGCAGGGGGTCCTCGGATGAGCAGTTCTTC.

The chain recombines TRBV27 with TRBJ1-6; TRBD1 matches at 8 bases. Per the germline V gene, CDR1 is MNHEY and CDR2 is SMNVEV (reference sequence). The CDR3 has 15 amino acids. V dropped 7 bases and J dropped 7; count of bases not matched to a gene: 9. The CDR3 DNA reads as TGTGCCAGCACCCTCGGACAGGGTTGGAATTCACCCCTCCACTTT. Protein sequence: CASTLGQGWNSPLHF.

V is TRBV4-1 and J is TRBJ2-3; TRBD1 matches 7 bases. The junction had 5 bases not matched to a gene; V was cut back by 3 bases and J by 2 bases. The germline V gene has CDR1 MGHRA and CDR2 YSYEKL. The CDR3 runs 15 residues. CDR3: CASSQGQMNTDTQYF. Written as DNA, the CDR3 is TGCGCCAGCAGCCAGGGACAGATGAACACAGATACGCAGTATTTT.

This chain joins TRBV7-2 and TRBJ1-2; TRBD1 matches 7 bases. V trimming: 2 bases; J trimming: 3 bases; junction bases outside the gene matches: 3. This CDR3 has 14 amino acids. Looked up from germline, CDR1 is SGHTA and CDR2 is FQGNSA. CDR3 loop: CASSLPDRDYGYTF. DNA for the CDR3: TGTGCCAGCAGCTTACCCGACAGGGACTATGGCTACACCTTC.

The genes are TRBV6-4 and TRBJ1-5; 7 bases line up with TRBD1. The CDR3 sequence is 13 residues long. Trimming removed 6 bases from V and 7 bases from J; junction bases left unmatched: 6. Germline V gene sequence: CDR1 MRHNA, CDR2 SNTAGT. The CDR3 DNA sequence: TGTGCCAGCAGCGAGGGGGCTAGGCAGCCCCAGCATTTT. Translating it yields CASSEGARQPQHF.

For the CDR3, the DNA is TGCGCCAGCAGCTTGAGTCAGGGGACGGGGGGAACTGAAGCTTTCTTT. Its protein product is CASSLSQGTGGTEAFF. The gene calls are TRBV5-1 and TRBJ1-1; perhaps TRBD1 as D (6 bases). Trimming removed 1 base at V and 5 bases at J, with 18 bases between. Germline V lookup: CDR1 SGHRS, CDR2 YFSETQ. The CDR3 runs 16 residues. The full variable domain, in which reference TRBV5-1 and TRBJ1-1 provide the parts outside the CDR3, is KAGVTQTPRYLIKTRGQQVTLSCSPISGHRSVSWYQQTPGQGLQFLFEYFSETQRNKGNFPGRFSGRQFSNSRSEMNVSTLELGDSALYLCASSLSQGTGGTEAFFGQGTRLTVV.

The CDR3 nucleotides read TGTGCCAGCAGCCCACTGGGCGCCCCCTACAATGAGCAGTTCTTC. It is translated as CASSPLGAPYNEQFF. The V gene is TRBV27, the J gene TRBJ2-1; D remains unclear. The V and J ends lost 6 bases and 2 bases respectively, with 14 bases between them. This CDR3 has 15 amino acids. CDR1 and CDR2 from the germline V gene are MNHEY and SMNVEV (reference sequence).

This chain uses TRBV4-3 with TRBJ2-5; TRBD1 aligns across 8 bases. Per germline, CDR1 LGHNA and CDR2 YSLEER. V lost 4 bases and J lost 7; bases outside the gene matches: 8. The CDR3 is made up of 14 amino acids. The CDR3 DNA follows: TGCGCCAGCAGCCCGGACAGGGCAACAGGGACCCAGTACTTC. Translating gives CASSPDRATGTQYF.

The gene calls are TRBV12-5 and TRBJ2-1; 10 nucleotides align to TRBD1. Germline lookup yields CDR1 LGHNT and CDR2 FRNRAP. The CDR3 extends over 16 amino acids. The J segment lost 6 bases and the V segment lost 0 bases, leaving 5 bases of the junction unmatched. The CDR3 DNA is TGTGCTAGTGGTTTGGTACGGACAGGGGGAGGCAATGAGCAGTTCTTC. Translating it yields CASGLVRTGGGNEQFF.

V gene TRBV3-1 (or the pseudogene TRBV3-2) combines with J gene TRBJ1-1; TRBD1 is a possible D gene (6 bases). The CDR3 runs to 13 residues. V gave up 4 bases and J gave up 10 bases, with 16 bases separating them. CDR1 and CDR2 from the germline V gene are LGHDT and YNNKEL (reference sequence). CDR3 bases: TGTGCCAGCAGCCCCTACCTGACAGGAGCAGCTTTCTTT. Protein product: CASSPYLTGAAFF.

The rearrangement uses TRBV24-1 and TRBJ2-2; D might be TRBD1 (5 bases). The ends were cut back, 4 bases at V and 5 bases at J, with 7 bases in the middle. Germline assignment: CDR1 KGHDR and CDR2 SFDVKD. The length of the CDR3 is 13 residues. CDR3 sequence reads: CATSEPGTGELFF. The CDR3 region has the DNA TGTGCCACCAGTGAGCCAGGGACCGGGGAGCTGTTTTTT.

The rearrangement links TRBV9 to TRBJ1-1, with TRBD1 identical over 7 bases. Looked up from germline, CDR1 is SGDLS and CDR2 is YYNGEE. V was pared by 0 bases and J by 4 bases, with 6 bases of the junction left unmatched. This CDR3 is 15 amino acids long. The CDR3 sequence is CASSVAAGGITEAFF. The CDR3, as DNA: TGTGCCAGCAGCGTAGCTGCAGGGGGGATCACTGAAGCTTTCTTT.

The CDR3 DNA is TGTGCCAGCTCACCCCTGGACAGGCCCCTCGGAAACACCATATATTTT. This encodes CASSPLDRPLGNTIYF. This sequence joins TRBV18 and TRBJ1-3, with 7 bases fitting TRBD1. CDR1 is KGHSH, CDR2 LQKENI, per germline. After removal of 3 bases from V and 4 bases from J, the junction contained 9 bases not matched to a gene. The CDR3 has 16 residues.

V is TRBV7-9 and J is TRBJ2-7, with D possibly being TRBD2 (7 bases). V lost 3 bases, J lost 1 base, and 13 bases lay in between. The CDR3 has 15 residues. Germline CDR1 SEHNR, CDR2 FQNEAQ (reference sequence). The CDR3 DNA reads as TGTGCCAGCAGCTTCCCCAGGGGACTATCCTACGAGCAGTACTTC. Protein product: CASSFPRGLSYEQYF.

This clone was seen only once. The gene calls are TRBV7-9 and TRBJ1-2; 10 positions agree with TRBD1. This CDR3 contains 14 residues. CDR1 and CDR2 from the germline V gene are SEHNR and FQNEAQ (reference sequence). With V trimmed by 0 bases and J by 8 bases, 3 bases remained unmatched. Here the CDR3 reads CASSLAGDRGGYTF. The DNA of the CDR3 is TGTGCCAGCAGCTTAGCGGGGGACAGGGGAGGCTACACCTTC. The variable domain in full, completed from reference TRBV7-9 and TRBJ1-2, reads DTGVSQNPRHKITKRGQNVTFRCDPISEHNRLYWYRQTLGQGPEFLTYFQNEAQLEKSRLLSDRFSAERPKGSFSTLEIQRTEQGDSAMYLCASSLAGDRGGYTFGSGTRLTVV.

The chain carries TRBV6-5 and TRBJ1-1, with D maybe TRBD1 (5 bases). Germline V gene lookup returns CDR1 MNHEY and CDR2 SVGAGI. CDR3 length: 16 residues. Trimming cost V 3 bases and J 2 bases, with 16 bases left between them. The CDR3 loop reads CASSYQGPGTNTEAFF. The CDR3 DNA sequence: TGTGCCAGCAGTTATCAAGGGCCAGGGACTAACACTGAAGCTTTCTTT.

V usage is TRBV4-3 and J usage is TRBJ2-3; the match to TRBD2 covers 12 bases. The CDR3 is 20 amino acids. The ends lost 4 bases at V and 4 bases at J; junction bases unmatched: 18. Per the germline V gene, CDR1 is LGHNA and CDR2 is YSLEER. The chain's CDR3 is CASSLRSLAGGQSAADTQYF. CDR3 bases: TGCGCCAGCAGCCTAAGGAGTCTAGCGGGGGGGCAATCTGCGGCAGATACGCAGTATTTT.

The CDR3 DNA reads as TGCGCCAGCAGCTTGGCCTACGGGGGGCCTAGCACAGATACGCAGTATTTT. Translated, it gives CASSLAYGGPSTDTQYF. V is TRBV5-1 and J is TRBJ2-3, with D perhaps matching TRBD2 (7 bases). Germline CDR1 and CDR2: SGHRS and YFSETQ. Trimming pared 0 bases from V and 0 bases from J, leaving 14 bases between. There are 17 residues in the CDR3.

This chain links TRBV7-8 with TRBJ2-1; a possible D gene is TRBD2 (7 bases). V lost 7 bases, J lost 9 bases, and 22 bases lay in between. The germline CDR1 and CDR2 sequences are SGHVS and FQNEAQ. This CDR3 spans 15 amino acids. The CDR3 DNA follows: TGTGCCAGCAACTCCCGGGGGGCCGAGAATGGTGAGCAGTTCTTC. It encodes CASNSRGAENGEQFF.

The chain recombines TRBV2 with TRBJ1-2, with D possibly TRBD1 on 6 matching bases. The CDR3 is 13 residues long. Deletions cut 6 bases from V and 6 bases from J, with 14 bases between. Germline CDR1 SNHLY, CDR2 FYNNEI. The CDR3 loop reads CASSLKGENGYTF. The CDR3, as DNA: TGTGCCAGCAGCCTAAAGGGGGAGAATGGCTACACCTTC.